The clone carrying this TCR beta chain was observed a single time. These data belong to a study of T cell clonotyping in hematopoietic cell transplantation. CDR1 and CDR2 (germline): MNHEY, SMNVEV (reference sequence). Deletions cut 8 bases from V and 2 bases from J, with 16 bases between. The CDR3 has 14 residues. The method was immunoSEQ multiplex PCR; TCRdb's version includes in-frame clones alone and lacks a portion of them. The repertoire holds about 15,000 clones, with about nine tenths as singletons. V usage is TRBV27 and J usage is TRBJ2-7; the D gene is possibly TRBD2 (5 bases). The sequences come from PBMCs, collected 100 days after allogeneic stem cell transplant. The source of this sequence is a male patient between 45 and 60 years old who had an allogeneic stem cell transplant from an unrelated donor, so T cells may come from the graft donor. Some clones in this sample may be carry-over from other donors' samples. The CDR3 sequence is CASGPSRVAYEQYF. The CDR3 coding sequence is TGTGCCAGCGGACCGTCGAGGGTAGCCTACGAGCAGTACTTC.